This T cell receptor beta chain was recovered during a study of blood T cell repertoires in COVID-19. Study-wide background: Acute and convalescent COVID-19 samples came from the United States, Italy and Spain. Sample material is recorded as cDNA or gDNA derived from T cells, B-cell-depleted T cells, or PBMCs.

Per the authors' pipeline: Estimated nucleated cell counts came from reference gene primer amplification. TCRdb keeps only in-frame clones here, not all; method: immunoSEQ multiplex PCR. The V and J calls and clone size are taken from that table; D and trimming were inferred from the DNA. This sample has 50,000 to 75,000 clones; about 90% occur once, and the top ten carry more than 4.5%. Looked up from germline, CDR1 is MRHNA and CDR2 is SNTAGT. The CDR3 consists of 14 residues. Trimming removed 0 bases from V and 1 base from J, with 5 bases in between. V usage is TRBV6-4 and J usage is TRBJ2-3, with no clear D. The receptor comes from an elderly man in a cohort sampled during active COVID-19. The sample taken for sequencing was peripheral blood. CDR3 region: CASSDSAGTDTQYF. DNA for the CDR3: TGTGCCAGCAGTGACTCGGCGGGCACAGATACGCAGTATTTT.